This T cell receptor (beta chain) was identified in a study of cytomegalovirus exposure and HLA in healthy donors. Study observations and caveats: What a later analysis reportedly showed was that an Asian-associated ancestry cluster had fewer N-insertions than the approximately 700-donor mean. Cytomegalovirus status was reportedly diagnosed by the classifier with high specificity and sensitivity. Previously analyzed data showed that most TCR beta V segments were productive at a frequency of about 90% or about 30%.

With regard to this clone: Its specificity is unknown.

The CDR3 covers 14 residues. V lost 1 base and J lost 0, with 7 bases in between. CDR1 is MGHRA, CDR2 YSYEKL, per germline. Primers for the PCR totalled 60 Vbeta and 13 Jbeta. Data came from immunoSEQ multiplex PCR; TCRdb stores just in-frame clones and leaves some out. The sample includes tens of thousands of clones. This receptor was taken from a man younger than 45 in good health and CMV-seronegative. J is TRBJ2-7 and V is TRBV4-1; D remains unclear. Sequencing was done on a sample of PBMCs. CDR3 coding DNA: TGCGCCAGCAGCCAAGCGGAGAGCTCCTACGAGCAGTACTTC. As protein: CASSQAESSYEQYF.